This TCR beta chain was identified in a study of Tregs in tolerant kidney transplant recipients. About the research overall: The nonmyeloablative bone marrow transplants came from related graft donors, with transient mixed chimerism. Study-level results: Antigen-driven expansion was suggested because donor-specific Tregs expanded more than all Tregs in tolerant patients. Tregs expanded with activated donor B cells seemed most donor-specific.

To note about this clone: Antigen specificity is unknown. Sequencing ends 3 residues short of the CDR3 end; the germline J gene provides the rest.

This CDR3 spans 15 amino acids. J lost 7 bases, V lost 2 bases, and 10 bases had no gene match. Germline V gives CDR1 SGHTA, CDR2 FQGNSA. TCRdb's copy holds only in-frame clones and misses some; the assay was immunoSEQ multiplex PCR. The ten top clones account for 7.6%, within a sample of 25,000 to 35,000 clones. Specimen: CD8+ T cells from blood, collected before the transplant. The sequence came from a human donor who received a combined kidney and bone marrow transplant. The rearrangement links TRBV7-2 to TRBJ1-2; 7 nucleotides align to TRBD1. The sequenced part of the CDR3 DNA is TGTGCCAGCAGCTTATCCGAGGGGGCGGTAGGTGGC. Its protein is CASSLSEGAVGG. The CDR3 reads in full as CASSLSEGAVGGYTF.